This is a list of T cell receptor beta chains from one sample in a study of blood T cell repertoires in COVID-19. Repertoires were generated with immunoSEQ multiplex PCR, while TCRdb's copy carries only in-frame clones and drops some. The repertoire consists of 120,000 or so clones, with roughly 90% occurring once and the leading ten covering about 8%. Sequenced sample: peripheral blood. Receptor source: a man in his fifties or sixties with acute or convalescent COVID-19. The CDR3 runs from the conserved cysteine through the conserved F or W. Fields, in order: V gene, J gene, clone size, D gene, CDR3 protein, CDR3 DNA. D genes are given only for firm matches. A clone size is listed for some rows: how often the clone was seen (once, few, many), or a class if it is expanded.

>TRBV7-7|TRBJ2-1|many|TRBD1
CASSRETGGPQFF
TGTGCCAGCAGCCGCGAGACAGGGGGGCCCCAGTTCTTC
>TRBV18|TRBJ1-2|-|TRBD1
CASSPDRANYGYTF
TGTGCCAGCTCACCGGACAGGGCTAACTATGGCTACACCTTC
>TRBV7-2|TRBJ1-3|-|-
CASSTRDNTLSDSGNTIYF
TGTGCCAGCAGCACCCGGGACAATACCCTATCTGACTCTGGAAACACCATATATTTT
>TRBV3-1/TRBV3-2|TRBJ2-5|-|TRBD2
CASSQAGGRGWETQYF
TGTGCCAGCAGCCAAGCTGGCGGGAGAGGGTGGGAGACCCAGTACTTC
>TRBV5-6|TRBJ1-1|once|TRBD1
CASSFLGQGTFF
TGTGCCAGCAGCTTCTTGGGACAGGGGACTTTCTTT
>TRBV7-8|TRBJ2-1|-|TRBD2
CASSLFSGTTNEQFF
TGTGCCAGCAGCCTATTTTCCGGGACTACCAATGAGCAGTTCTTC
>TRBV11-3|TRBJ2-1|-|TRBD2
CASSFAREDSYNEQFF
TGTGCCAGCAGCTTTGCGCGGGAGGACTCCTACAATGAGCAGTTCTTC
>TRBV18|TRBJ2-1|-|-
CASSPGGDLRNEQFF
TGTGCCAGCTCACCTGGCGGGGACTTACGAAATGAGCAGTTCTTC
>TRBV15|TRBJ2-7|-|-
CATGQTTSYEQYF
TGTGCCACCGGACAGACAACGAGCTACGAGCAGTACTTC
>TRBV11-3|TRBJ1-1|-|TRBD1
CASSSPRGQAPNTEAFF
TGTGCCAGCAGCTCGCCCCGGGGACAGGCCCCGAACACTGAAGCTTTCTTT
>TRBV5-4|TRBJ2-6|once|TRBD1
CASIRQGAGANVLTF
TGTGCCAGCATCCGACAGGGGGCTGGGGCCAACGTCCTGACTTTC
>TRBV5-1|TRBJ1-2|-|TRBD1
CASSPGQGPFQSGYTF
TGCGCCAGCAGCCCCGGACAGGGGCCCTTCCAGAGTGGCTACACCTTC
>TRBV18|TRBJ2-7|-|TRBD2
CASSPSGRASYEQYF
TGTGCCAGCTCACCGAGCGGGAGGGCCTCCTACGAGCAGTACTTC
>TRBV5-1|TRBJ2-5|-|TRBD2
CASSLGLAGSQETQYF
TGCGCCAGCAGCCTGGGACTAGCGGGGTCCCAAGAGACCCAGTACTTC
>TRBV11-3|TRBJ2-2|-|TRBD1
CASSRQGIVTGELFF
TGTGCCAGCAGCCGACAGGGGATAGTAACCGGGGAGCTGTTTTTT
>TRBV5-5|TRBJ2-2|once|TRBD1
CASSSLTGAGELFF
TGTGCCAGCAGCTCTCTGACAGGGGCCGGGGAGCTGTTTTTT
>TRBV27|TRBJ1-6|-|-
CASSLLGGADLSSPLHF
TGTGCCAGCAGTTTATTGGGCGGGGCCGATCTTAGTTCACCCCTCCACTTT
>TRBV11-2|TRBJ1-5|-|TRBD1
CASSFGTGDYSNQPQHF
TGTGCCAGCAGCTTCGGGACAGGGGATTATAGCAATCAACCCCAGCATTTT
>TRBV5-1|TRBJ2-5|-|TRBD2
CASSEGTSLETQYF
TGCGCCAGCAGCGAGGGGACTAGCCTGGAGACCCAGTACTTC
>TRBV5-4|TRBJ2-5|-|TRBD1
CASSPNPGQGKETQYF
TGTGCCAGCAGCCCTAATCCGGGACAGGGAAAAGAGACCCAGTACTTC
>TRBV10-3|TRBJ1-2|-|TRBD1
CAISDSNPGQGNYGYTF
TGTGCCATCAGTGATTCCAACCCGGGACAGGGTAACTATGGCTACACCTTC
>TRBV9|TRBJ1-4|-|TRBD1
CASSLGQGAKELFF
TGTGCCAGCAGCTTGGGACAGGGGGCTAAGGAACTGTTTTTT
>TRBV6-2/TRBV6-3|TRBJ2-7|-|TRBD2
CASSQPASGSYEQYF
TGTGCCAGCAGTCAACCGGCTAGCGGGAGCTACGAGCAGTACTTC
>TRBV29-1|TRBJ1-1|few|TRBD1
CSVCYRGVNTEAFF
TGCAGCGTTTGTTACAGGGGGGTGAACACTGAAGCTTTCTTT
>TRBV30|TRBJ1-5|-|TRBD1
CAWSADRDNQPQHF
TGTGCCTGGAGTGCGGACAGGGACAATCAGCCCCAGCATTTT
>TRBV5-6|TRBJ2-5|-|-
CASSLKAGTGETQYF
TGTGCCAGCAGCTTGAAAGCTGGGACTGGTGAGACCCAGTACTTC
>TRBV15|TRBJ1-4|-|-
CATSRAQGGEKLFF
TGTGCCACCAGCAGAGCCCAGGGAGGTGAAAAACTGTTTTTT